The clone carrying this T cell receptor (beta chain) has at least ten counts. Its specificity is unknown. The germline CDR1 and CDR2 sequences are MNHNS and SASEGT. The CDR3 consists of 17 residues. V gave up 4 bases and J gave up 0 bases, with 16 bases separating them. These data originate in a study of T cell repertoires in cytomegalovirus infection. Study-wide context: Public TCR beta signatures marked donors with CMV infection and the matching HLA. Findings and caveats of the study: CMV-specific TCR beta clonotypes restricted by HLA-C were the ones dominating the ex vivo response. Individuals carrying CMV plus the relevant HLA were identified by cumulative frequency of public TCR beta families.

Using its own MiXCR run on the reads, TCRdb lists one record per CDR3 protein. The sample lists hundreds of thousands of distinct CDR3 sequences; about 40% were seen once. The J gene is TRBJ2-1, the V gene TRBV6-1; maybe TRBD2 (6 bases). The clonotype originates from a human donor in good health (CMV status not recorded). Some clones in this sample may be carry-over from other donors' samples. The sequenced sample consisted of PBMCs. The CDR3 DNA is TGTGCCAGCAGTGGCCGCTTTAGCGGAAGCTCCTACAATGAGCAGTTCTTC. This translates into CASSGRFSGSSYNEQFF.